This T cell receptor (beta chain) appears in the sequencing data of a study of Graves' ophthalmopathy and Graves' hyperthyroidism. Study conclusions and caveats: Blood shared most expanded thyroid clonotypes above 0.001 frequency. Forecasting of ophthalmopathy progression by the model achieved approximately 70% sensitivity and roughly 78% specificity.

Trimming left V 6 bases short and J 10 bases short, with 13 bases between. The CDR3 totals 13 residues. Germline-derived CDR1 and CDR2 are SNHLY and FYNNEI. From RNA, the CDR3 regions of TCR beta chains were amplified and sequenced. The library came from an HTBI-primed first-round RT-PCR and a second-round multiplex PCR. TCRdb used MiXCR to reprocess the multiplex PCR reads, holding one entry per CDR3 protein. Among 200,000 to 250,000 distinct CDR3 sequences, around 50% were seen once, and the ten largest hold less than 50%. Ophthalmopathy in the donors was of moderate-to-severe activity, with CAS ≥3, NOSPECS ≥4 and duration under 3 months. None of the included patients had other autoimmune diseases, uncontrolled infections, pregnancy or lactation, as these led to exclusion. This clonotype has more than one count but fewer than ten. What it binds is unknown.

What was sequenced was peripheral blood. This TCR was recovered from an adult man with Graves' ophthalmopathy. J is TRBJ1-6 and V is TRBV2; D is unclear. CDR3 bases: TGTGCCAGCAGGGGTCTTATAGGGTCACCCCTCCACTTT. This encodes CASRGLIGSPLHF.